This TCR beta chain appears in the sequencing data of a study of blood T cells in healthy people across ages. Concerning this clonotype itself: At one end the junction does not follow the germline gene, possibly because of a read error.

A J-beta primer mix and a sample-barcoded 5' primer were used in a second PCR of about 7 to 12 cycles. TCRdb itself ran the 5' RACE reads through MiXCR, one entry per CDR3 protein. The sample comprises approximately 1.5 million distinct CDR3 sequences, 42% of which are singletons, and about 4% rests with the top ten. Sequencing was performed on blood. The TCR was taken from a woman in her late teens or twenties in good health.

The chain's CDR3 is CASGYSPGTLYNEQFF. Here the CDR3 DNA reads TGTGCCAGCGGTTACTCTCCAGGGACCTTATACAATGAGCAGTTCTTC. The chain couples TRBV6-5 to TRBJ2-1; D could derive from TRBD1 or TRBD2 (5 bases each). CDR3 length: 16 amino acids. Germline assignment: CDR1 MNHEY and CDR2 SVGAGI.